Here is one T cell receptor beta chain with its context. The table lists this clonotype with a few counts. Its antigen target is currently unknown. Qualities for individual bases were not recorded, and no much larger clone is one base off. This sample was taken from a study of identical twins (dated by TCRdb to about 2016). A note on the overall study: To test whether fetal clonotypes persist, this study deep-sequenced TCR alpha and beta repertoires from monozygotic twins, from unrelated adults of various ages, and from cord blood. Replicate twin experiments were performed at different times using different library preparation protocols to rule out contamination. Overall results and qualifications from the work: Invariant T cells such as MAIT and iNKT could partly confound zero-insertion analyses, although diverse VJ usage argued against such confounding for most clonotypes. Compared with coincidental sharing between unrelated individuals, an excess of low generation-probability sequences was observed among out-of-frame TCR alpha sequences shared between twins. Fewer insertions were carried by abundant cord blood beta clonotypes, a similar but weaker trend appeared in young adult naive repertoires, and no such trend appeared in memory repertoires. In monozygotic twins, recombination models systematically underestimated out-of-frame TCR alpha sharing, but the models matched the sharing seen between unrelated individuals. Because the same donors could not be followed over many years, the conclusions depended on cross-sectional statistical analysis. Excess twin sharing in beta out-of-frame sequences was weaker because fewer shared sequences lowered the signal-to-noise ratio.

Preparation of the library involved 5' RACE. Sequenced using an Illumina HiSeq 2000. Template switching introduced a universal primer binding site; the final cDNA contained a unique molecular identifier, enabling accurate counting of TCR cDNA molecules. Specific primers in the conserved constant-segment region were used to synthesize first-strand cDNA for TCR alpha and beta chains. Each cDNA library was double barcoded, with a SMART-Mk sample barcode plus Illumina barcodes, to control for contamination. TruSeq adapter sequences, together with Illumina sample barcodes, were added in two successive PCR steps. The TCR alpha and beta cDNA libraries were sequenced on the Illumina HiSeq platform using custom primers. In the source study's methods: Raw reads were processed with MiGEC to extract unique molecular identifiers, and MiXCR was used to determine CDR3 positions. Recombination models were inferred per individual with the repgenHMM and IGoR tools using an EM algorithm. Shared clonotypes were analyzed with the tcR package in R, and sharing was normalized by the product of cloneset sizes. Out-of-frame nonproductive sequences were analyzed to study raw recombination free of thymic and clonal selection effects. TCRdb ran its own pipeline on the public reads, namely fastp trimming at Q25 and MiXCR clone calling, and kept in-frame beta chains. One record per CDR3 amino acid sequence lists the most common genes and DNA. TCRdb, rather than the study authors, made the V and J calls. This sample lists hundreds of thousands of distinct CDR3 sequences; over 8.5% were detected once. Of the sample, roughly 7% falls within the top ten clones.

Every donor was a healthy Caucasian. The twin cohort consisted of three pairs of female monozygotic twins, all aged roughly 18 to 30 years. Positive isolation kits from Invitrogen were used to isolate the CD4+ and CD8+ T cell populations. The CDR3 has 14 amino acids, counting the end cysteine and phenylalanine. Of all the DNA, just the CDR3 is kept, 42 bases in frame from base 1. The germline V gene (reference sequence) specifies SEHNR as CDR1 and FQNEAQ as CDR2. The trim is 0 bases for V and 8 bases for J, with a gap of 11 bases between the germline ends. The same specimen was also included in a second study, on yellow fever vaccine responses in identical twins. According to the second study: According to the authors, the vaccine-induced T cell response in identical twins seemed to be partly convergent and partly specific to each individual. Focusing on identical twins, the study followed the T cell clones that responded to the vaccine, and did so with precision.

The chain is made from TRBV7-9 and TRBJ2-1; TRBD2 could be the D gene, as 7 bases match. This sequence originates from a woman under 30 in good health. Sequencing was carried out using CD8+ T cells sorted from blood. Here the CDR3 is given as CASSLAGGGHEQFF. The DNA is TGTGCCAGCAGCTTAGCGGGGGGGGGCCATGAGCAGTTCTTC.